These 9 T cell receptor beta chains originate from one sample sequenced in a study of tumor-infiltrating lymphocytes in primary liver carcinoma (TCRdb year 2017). TRIzol reagent was used to extract blood RNA from unsorted whole blood, while the DNeasy Blood & Tissue kit provided the germline DNA. TCRdb lists the instrument as Illumina HiSeq 2500. TCRbeta-specific cDNA was reverse-transcribed from 500 ng total RNA using a constant-region primer and ProtoScript II reverse transcriptase. The TCRbeta libraries were prepared through three rounds of nested multiplex PCR following a slightly modified ARM-PCR procedure. Each of the first two PCR rounds ran for about 10 cycles using multiplex TRBV1-TRBV30 forward primers together with a Cbeta reverse primer. TCRdb's own reprocessing of the public reads used fastp at Q25 and MiXCR and kept productive beta chains. Identical CDR3 proteins give one entry, which carries the most common genes and DNA. The sample table contains just over 300,000 distinct CDR3 sequences; only one count was recorded for about three fifths of them. Over 15% of the sample comes from the top ten.

Sequenced sample: peripheral blood. These receptor sequences come from a woman aged 25-40 years with primary liver carcinoma and hepatitis B virus infection.

The chain combines TRBV4-3 with TRBJ2-1; no reliable D call. The CDR3 covers 15 residues. Germline values: CDR1 LGHNA, CDR2 YSLEER. V lost 1 base, J lost 5 bases, and 12 bases lay in between. The DNA of the CDR3 is TGCGCCAGCAGCCAAGGAACCGGAGTAGACAATGAGCAGTTCTTC. It specifies CASSQGTGVDNEQFF.

This clonotype came up many times. This rearrangement joins TRBV11-3 to TRBJ2-1; maybe TRBD2 (7 bases). Germline CDR1 and CDR2: SGHNT and YENEEA. V was shortened by 2 bases and J by 8 bases, with 10 bases between the two germline ends. The CDR3 is made up of 13 amino acids. The CDR3 sequence: CASSLLRGHEQFF. The CDR3 nucleotides are TGTGCCAGCAGCTTACTGCGGGGGCATGAGCAGTTCTTC.

As to this clonotype: This may come from a read error, since a much larger clone is one base off. The chain combines TRBV29-1 with TRBJ2-5; unclear D gene. V dropped 5 bases and J dropped 1 base, with 14 bases sitting between them. The germline CDR1 and CDR2 sequences are SQVTM and ANQGSEA. The CDR3 has 14 residues. CDR3 DNA: TGCAGCGTTAAGCAGGTCGCGGTCCAAGAGACCCAGTACTTC. This sequence encodes CSVKQVAVQETQYF.

Regarding this clonotype: Given the absence of the conserved phenylalanine or tryptophan at the CDR3 end, a read error is likely. This chain joins TRBV28 and TRBJ1-1; D may be TRBD1 (5 bases). CDR1 is MDHEN and CDR2 is SYDVKM in the germline V gene. The CDR3 is 16 amino acids. V lost 5 bases and J 1 base, leaving 17 bases between the germline ends. The CDR3 region is CASSQQSARANTEAFL. CDR3 nucleotides: TGTGCCAGCAGTCAACAGTCGGCCAGGGCGAACACTGAAGCTTTCCTT.

About this clonotype itself: At one end the junction does not follow the germline gene, possibly because of a read error. The chain has TRBV13 and TRBJ1-2; unclear D gene. Germline V lookup: CDR1 PRHDT, CDR2 FYEKMQ (reference sequence). This CDR3 comprises 12 residues. CDR3 sequence (DNA): TGTGTCAGCACCAAAGAGACCTATGGCTACACCTTC. As protein: CVSTKETYGYTF.

Notes on this clonotype: Given a much more abundant clone one base away, this may be a read error. The chain couples TRBV12-3 or TRBV12-4 to TRBJ2-6; the D gene is possibly TRBD1 (5 bases). CDR3 length: 13 residues. The CDR3 reads CASRGSGANVLSF. The CDR3, as DNA: TGTGCCAGCAGGGGCTCTGGGGCCAACGTCCTGTCTTTC.

This clonotype was recorded a few times. The rearrangement links TRBV7-9 to TRBJ1-2; maybe TRBD1 (5 bases). The V and J ends lost 2 bases and 4 bases respectively, with 8 bases between them. Germline-derived CDR1 and CDR2 are SEHNR and FQNEAQ (reference sequence). There are 13 residues in the CDR3. CDR3 amino acids: CASSLPTGYGYTF. CDR3 coding DNA: TGTGCCAGCAGCTTACCAACAGGCTATGGCTACACCTTC.

This clonotype was seen repeatedly, ten times or more. The V and J genes are TRBV12-3 or TRBV12-4 and TRBJ2-1; 11 nucleotides agree with TRBD2. The CDR3 totals 15 residues. Germline trimming cut 6 bases from V and 7 bases from J; bases unmatched to any gene: 8. CDR3 bases: TGTGCCAGCAGGGGGACTAGCGGTAATTTTAATGAGCAGTTCTTC. Protein: CASRGTSGNFNEQFF.

Worth noting for this clonotype: A much larger clone sits a single nucleotide away, making a read error possible. The chain uses TRBV12-3 or TRBV12-4 and TRBJ2-7, with 10 bases that match TRBD1. The J segment lost 3 bases and the V segment lost 4 bases, leaving 3 bases of the junction unmatched. This CDR3 is built from 14 residues. The CDR3 spells CASSSGQGFYEQYF. The CDR3 region has the DNA TGTGCCAGCAGTTCGGGACAGGGGTTCTACGAGCAGTACTTC.